The 30 T cell receptor beta chains reported below all come from one sample, sequenced in a study of control samples from healthy donors and cancer patients. Assay used: immunoSEQ multiplex PCR; TCRdb lists only in-frame clones, some missing. The table lists just over 90,000 clones, approximately 86% of them singletons. Sequenced input: blood. These receptors were collected from a woman in her fifties or sixties in good health.

This clone was picked up one time. The V and J genes are TRBV19 and TRBJ2-3; a weak D match, TRBD1 (5 bases). V was clipped by 3 bases and J by 1 base, with 11 bases between them. The CDR3 covers 15 residues. Looked up from germline, CDR1 is LNHDA and CDR2 is SQIVND (reference sequence). The CDR3 nucleotides are TGTGCCAGTAGTATCCCCGGCAGGGGCACAGATACGCAGTATTTT. Translating gives CASSIPGRGTDTQYF.

This chain connects TRBV29-1 to TRBJ2-7, with 12 nucleotides matching TRBD2. Germline trimming cut 6 bases from V and 9 bases from J; bases unmatched to any gene: 12. The germline CDR1 and CDR2 sequences are SQVTM and ANQGSEA. The CDR3 runs to 14 residues. The CDR3 DNA follows: TGCAGCGTCATCGGACTAGCGGGGAATAGGGGGCAGTACTTC. This sequence encodes CSVIGLAGNRGQYF.

This chain links TRBV19 with TRBJ1-1; weak D call: TRBD1 (5 bases). CDR3 length: 13 amino acids. Germline CDR1 and CDR2: LNHDA and SQIVND (reference sequence). V dropped 3 bases and J dropped 6 bases, with 11 bases sitting between them. The CDR3, as DNA: TGTGCCAGTAGTATGACAGCGGGGGCTGAAGCTTTCTTT. Residues: CASSMTAGAEAFF.

The chain is built from TRBV28 and TRBJ1-4; no firm D call. Germline loops: CDR1 MDHEN, CDR2 SYDVKM. With 5 bases removed from V and 3 bases from J, the gap between germline ends came to 10 bases. CDR3 size: 14 residues. CDR3 nucleotide sequence: TGTGCCAGCAGTGTGGTACTGGCTAATGAAAAACTGTTTTTT. It yields the protein CASSVVLANEKLFF.

This clone was counted between two and nine times. The V and J genes are TRBV5-8 and TRBJ2-5; D ambiguous. The CDR3 runs 14 residues. Germline V lookup: CDR1 SGHTS, CDR2 YDEGEE. V lost 3 bases, J lost 0 bases, and 9 bases lay in between. The CDR3 coding sequence is TGTGCCAGCAGCTACAGCAGGTACCAAGAGACCCAGTACTTC. Protein sequence: CASSYSRYQETQYF.

The chain couples TRBV5-5 to TRBJ2-7; D unclear. V was cut by 3 bases and J by 3 bases, with 13 bases left in between. Germline CDR1 SGHKS, CDR2 YYEKEE (reference sequence). This CDR3 is 14 amino acids long. The CDR3 DNA is TGTGCCAGCAGCTCCATCGAGGTAGGCTACGAGCAGTACTTC. This gives the protein CASSSIEVGYEQYF.

The CDR3 DNA reads as TGTGCCAGCAGCCAAGGGACAGGGAGTTCCAATGAGCAGTTCTTC. Its protein product is CASSQGTGSSNEQFF. The chain joins TRBV14 to TRBJ2-1, with 8 positions matching TRBD1. Germline CDR1 reads SGHDN; CDR2 reads FVKESK. The CDR3 is 15 amino acids. V was pared by 1 base and J by 6 bases, with 5 bases of the junction left unmatched.

The rearrangement joins TRBV5-4 to TRBJ2-7; unclear D gene. V was pared by 4 bases and J by 1 base, with 9 bases between. The V gene's germline CDR1 is SGHNT and CDR2 YYREEE (reference sequence). This CDR3 region has 13 residues. This CDR3 reads CASSPTTSYEQYF. CDR3 DNA: TGTGCCAGCAGCCCGACCACTTCCTACGAGCAGTACTTC. Combining the CDR3 with reference TRBV5-4 and TRBJ2-7 gives the whole variable domain ETGVTQSPTHLIKTRGQQVTLRCSSQSGHNTVSWYQQALGQGPQFIFQYYREEENGRGNFPPRFSGLQFPNYSSELNVNALELDDSALYLCASSPTTSYEQYFGPGTRLTVT.

This chain connects TRBV18 to TRBJ2-1; 10 positions match TRBD2. There are 14 residues in the CDR3. Germline values: CDR1 KGHSH, CDR2 LQKENI. Unmatched junction bases numbered 9, after V lost 8 bases and J lost 8 bases. The CDR3 region is CASRPGLAIDEQFF. In DNA, the CDR3 is TGTGCCAGCCGCCCGGGACTAGCGATCGATGAGCAGTTCTTC.

The chain recombines TRBV12-3 or TRBV12-4 with TRBJ1-3, with no clear D. The CDR3 loop spans 13 amino acids. Trimming stripped 5 bases from V and 0 bases from J, with 5 bases between. The CDR3 region is CASSRASGNTIYF. The CDR3, as DNA: TGTGCCAGCAGTAGGGCCTCTGGAAACACCATATATTTT.

This clone showed up just a few times. The identical CDR3 is also encoded by other nucleotide sequences in the sample. The chain uses TRBV29-1 and TRBJ1-1; no clear D. The V end lost 4 bases, the J end lost 5 bases, and 11 bases lay between the germline ends. The CDR3 length is 12 residues. Germline CDR1 SQVTM, CDR2 ANQGSEA. The CDR3: CSVGWGGTEAFF. The CDR3 coding sequence is TGCAGCGTTGGGTGGGGAGGGACTGAAGCTTTCTTT. The variable domain in full, completed from reference TRBV29-1 and TRBJ1-1, reads SAVISQKPSRDICQRGTSLTIQCQVDSQVTMMFWYRQQPGQSLTLIATANQGSEATYESGFVIDKFPISRPNLTFSTLTVSNMSPEDSSIYLCSVGWGGTEAFFGQGTRLTVV.

The V and J genes are TRBV5-1 and TRBJ2-1; D possibly uses TRBD1 or TRBD2 (5 bases each). The CDR3 loop spans 13 amino acids. Germline CDR1 SGHRS, CDR2 YFSETQ. V was cut by 4 bases and J by 8 bases, with 13 bases left in between. The CDR3 spells CASSMGPFDEQFF. CDR3 in DNA: TGCGCCAGCAGCATGGGACCCTTCGATGAGCAGTTCTTC. Complete variable domain (other parts from reference TRBV5-1 and TRBJ2-1): KAGVTQTPRYLIKTRGQQVTLSCSPISGHRSVSWYQQTPGQGLQFLFEYFSETQRNKGNFPGRFSGRQFSNSRSEMNVSTLELGDSALYLCASSMGPFDEQFFGPGTRLTVL.

This clone was counted only a few times. CDR3 bases: TGTGCCAGCAGCTGGGAGGTGGGGAACAATGAGCAGTTCTTC. This encodes CASSWEVGNNEQFF. The V call is TRBV5-7, the J call TRBJ2-1; the D gene is possibly TRBD2 (6 bases). TRBV5-7 counts as an open reading frame of uncertain function. The CDR3 consists of 14 residues. Trimming removed 3 bases at V and 5 bases at J, with 12 bases between.

The chain joins TRBV6-6 to TRBJ2-7, with TRBD1 identical over 8 bases. This CDR3 has 14 amino acids. The germline CDR1 and CDR2 sequences are MNHNY and SVGAGI (reference sequence). With V trimmed by 6 bases and J by 0 bases, 4 bases remained unmatched. The CDR3 DNA is TGTGCCAGCAGCAAACAGGGGGGCTCCTACGAGCAGTACTTC. It specifies CASSKQGGSYEQYF.

The chain couples TRBV18 to TRBJ1-1; D not certain. The CDR3 loop spans 16 amino acids. The germline V gene has CDR1 KGHSH and CDR2 LQKENI. Between the trimmed V and J ends, which lost 2 bases and 1 base, there was a span of 14 bases. The chain's CDR3 is CASSPAVARRNTEAFF. The DNA for the CDR3 is TGTGCCAGCTCACCAGCGGTAGCCAGAAGGAACACTGAAGCTTTCTTT.

The chain couples TRBV28 to TRBJ1-3; D gene unclear. Looked up from germline, CDR1 is MDHEN and CDR2 is SYDVKM. CDR3 length: 20 residues. The V end lost 4 bases, the J end lost 0 bases, and 25 bases lay between the germline ends. CDR3 sequence: CASSSKSFGDKHSSGNTIYF. The CDR3 coding sequence is TGTGCCAGCAGTTCGAAATCTTTCGGCGATAAACACTCCTCTGGAAACACCATATATTTT.

This clone was seen just once. The chain uses TRBV20-1 and TRBJ1-5; D is unclear. CDR1 and CDR2 from the germline V gene are DFQATT and SNEGSKA (reference sequence). Trimming took 3 bases from V and 6 from J, leaving 9 bases between them. This CDR3 contains 12 residues. The CDR3 DNA reads as TGCAGTGCTAGTGGTCGGAGTCAGCCCCAGCATTTT. Amino acid sequence: CSASGRSQPQHF.

V is TRBV19 and J is TRBJ2-3; the match to TRBD2 covers 8 bases. The CDR3 length is 16 residues. J gave up 1 base and V 0 bases, and 3 bases lay outside the gene matches. Looked up from germline, CDR1 is LNHDA and CDR2 is SQIVND (reference sequence). The CDR3 nucleotides read TGTGCCAGTAGTATAGATTCAGCGGGAGGCACAGATACGCAGTATTTT. Encoded protein: CASSIDSAGGTDTQYF.

CDR3 DNA: TGTGCCAGCAGCCCGTCAGGGGGGCAATACACCTTC. Translating gives CASSPSGGQYTF. V is TRBV7-9 and J is TRBJ1-2; 7 positions agree with TRBD1. The V and J ends lost 5 bases and 11 bases, in that order; junction bases with no gene match: 8. CDR1 SEHNR and CDR2 FQNEAQ come from the germline V gene (reference sequence). The CDR3 length is 12 residues.

The rearrangement links TRBV7-2 to TRBJ2-3, with 10 bases matching TRBD2. The CDR3 extends over 16 amino acids. J was trimmed by 5 bases and V by 5 bases; bases with no gene match: 10. Germline V CDR1 and CDR2: SGHTA, FQGNSA. The CDR3 reads CASSPHSGRAVDTQYF. CDR3 nucleotides: TGTGCCAGCAGCCCCCACAGCGGGAGGGCCGTAGATACGCAGTATTTT.

This clone was detected once. The chain combines TRBV7-3 with TRBJ2-4; 9 bases line up with TRBD2. The germline CDR1 and CDR2 sequences are SGHTA and FQGTGA. Trimming cost V 3 bases and J 5 bases; bases outside gene matches: 5. The CDR3 is 15 residues long. DNA for the CDR3: TGTGCCAGCAGCTTCATAGCGGGAGAGGAAAACATTCAGTACTTC. Its translation is CASSFIAGEENIQYF. Complete variable domain (other parts from reference TRBV7-3 and TRBJ2-4): GAGVSQTPSNKVTEKGKYVELRCDPISGHTALYWYRQSLGQGPEFLIYFQGTGAADDSGLPNDRFFAVRPEGSVSTLKIQRTERGDSAVYLCASSFIAGEENIQYFGAGTRLSVL.

The chain employs TRBV14 and TRBJ2-7; TRBD2 aligns across 12 bases. The germline gives CDR1 SGHDN, CDR2 FVKESK. The CDR3 loop spans 14 amino acids. The V gene end was trimmed by 4 bases and the J gene end by 7 bases; junction bases not matched to a gene: 5. CDR3 bases: TGTGCCAGCAGCCGGGAACTAGCGGGAGGAGAGCAGTACTTC. Amino acids: CASSRELAGGEQYF.

The V gene is TRBV7-9, the J gene TRBJ1-2; 7 nucleotides align to TRBD1. The CDR3 covers 15 residues. Germline assignment: CDR1 SEHNR and CDR2 FQNEAQ (reference sequence). Trimming took 7 bases from V and 4 from J; bases not matched to a gene: 12. In DNA, the CDR3 is TGTGCCAGCACCCCCGGGGAGGGGGCCGGCTATGGCTACACCTTC. Translation gives CASTPGEGAGYGYTF.

This clone turned up a few times. The CDR3 DNA is TGTGCCAGCAGCTTAAGCGGGCCGGCCACCGGGGAGCTGTTTTTT. Amino acids: CASSLSGPATGELFF. The chain is built from TRBV11-3 and TRBJ2-2, with TRBD2 as a possible D gene (6 bases). The germline V and J ends were trimmed by 2 bases and 4 bases, with 11 bases remaining between them. CDR3 length: 15 amino acids. CDR1 is SGHNT and CDR2 is YENEEA in the germline V gene.

The chain is built from TRBV27 and TRBJ2-7; D remains ambiguous. Trimming took off 3 bases at V and 4 bases at J, with 16 bases between the two ends. From germline, CDR1 is MNHEY and CDR2 SMNVEV (reference sequence). This CDR3 is 15 amino acids long. The CDR3: CASSFAGVGPYEQYF. CDR3 DNA sequence: TGTGCCAGCAGTTTTGCCGGCGTCGGGCCTTACGAGCAGTACTTC.

J is TRBJ1-4 and V is TRBV5-5; D perhaps matches TRBD1 (5 bases). The CDR3 runs to 15 residues. Germline CDR1 is SGHKS and CDR2 is YYEKEE (reference sequence). Trimming cost V 1 base and J 1 base, with 8 bases left between them. CDR3 bases: TGTGCCAGCAGCTTGTCTAGGGGAACTAATGAAAAACTGTTTTTT. This translates into CASSLSRGTNEKLFF.

The CDR3 DNA reads as TGTGCCAGCAGCCGAATTCCCGACAGGCGCGCGGCTGAAGCTTTCTTT. Amino acids: CASSRIPDRRAAEAFF. The chain recombines TRBV3-1 (or the pseudogene TRBV3-2) with TRBJ1-1, with D possibly being TRBD1 (6 bases). Germline CDR1 and CDR2: LGHDT and YNNKEL (reference sequence). There are 16 residues in the CDR3. V shed 4 bases and J shed 6 bases, with 21 bases lying between them.

This chain joins TRBV4-3 and TRBJ2-5; 9 bases agree with TRBD1. The CDR3 covers 15 residues. After removal of 4 bases from V and 6 bases from J, the junction contained 9 bases not matched to a gene. Germline assignment: CDR1 LGHNA and CDR2 YSLEER. The CDR3 DNA reads as TGCGCCAGCAGCCGGAACACAGGGGGCGTGAAGACCCAGTACTTC. Translation: CASSRNTGGVKTQYF.

The chain recombines TRBV19 with TRBJ1-2; no firm D call. Germline loops: CDR1 LNHDA, CDR2 SQIVND (reference sequence). The germline V and J ends were trimmed by 3 bases and 8 bases, with 13 bases remaining between them. The CDR3 covers 13 residues. The CDR3: CASSIVAGRGYTF. Written as DNA, the CDR3 is TGTGCCAGTAGTATCGTGGCCGGCCGCGGCTACACCTTC.

The rearrangement uses TRBV11-3 and TRBJ1-2, with D possibly matching TRBD1 (5 bases). Germline V CDR1 and CDR2: SGHNT, YENEEA. This CDR3 region has 13 residues. The V gene lost 3 bases and the J gene lost 8 bases, with 13 bases spanning the gap. CDR3 amino acids: CASSLRDPEGYTF. DNA for the CDR3: TGTGCCAGCAGCTTGCGGGACCCGGAAGGCTACACCTTC. The full variable domain, in which reference TRBV11-3 and TRBJ1-2 provide the parts outside the CDR3, is EAGVVQSPRYKIIEKKQPVAFWCNPISGHNTLYWYLQNLGQGPELLIRYENEEAVDDSQLPKDRFSAERLKGVDSTLKIQPAELGDSAVYLCASSLRDPEGYTFGSGTRLTVV.